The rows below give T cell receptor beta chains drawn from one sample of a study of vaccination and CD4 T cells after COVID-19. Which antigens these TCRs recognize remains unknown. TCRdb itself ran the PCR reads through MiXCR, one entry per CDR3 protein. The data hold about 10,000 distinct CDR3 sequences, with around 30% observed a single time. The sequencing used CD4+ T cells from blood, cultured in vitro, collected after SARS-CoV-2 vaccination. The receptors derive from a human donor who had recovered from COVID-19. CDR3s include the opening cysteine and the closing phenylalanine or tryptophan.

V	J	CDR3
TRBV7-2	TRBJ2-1	CASSHEGYWTGNSNEQFF
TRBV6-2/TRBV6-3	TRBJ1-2	CASSPKGNTRGYTF
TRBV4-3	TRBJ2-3	CASSREGPRGGDTQYF
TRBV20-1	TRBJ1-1	CIGLRRLGNTEAFF
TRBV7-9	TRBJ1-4	CASSLNTDLFF
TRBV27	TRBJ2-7	CASSTRTVSRSYEQYF
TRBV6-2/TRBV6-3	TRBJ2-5	CASSSDRSQETQYF
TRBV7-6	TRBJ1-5	CASSLGGGVGQPQHF
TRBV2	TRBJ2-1	CASSAYNEQFF
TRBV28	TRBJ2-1	CASSLQGTEQFF
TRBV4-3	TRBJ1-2	CASSQGGQGAGYTF
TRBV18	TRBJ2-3	CASSPEDTQYF
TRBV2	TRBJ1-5	CASSERGGGNQPQHF
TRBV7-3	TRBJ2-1	CASSQLADNEQFF
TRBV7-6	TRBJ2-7	CASSLSLDYEQYF
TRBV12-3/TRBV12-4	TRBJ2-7	CASRGGGRAVEQYF
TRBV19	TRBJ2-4	CASSIPPGDIQYF
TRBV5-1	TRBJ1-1	CASRRQDHQNTEAFF
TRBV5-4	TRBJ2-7	CASSLQMGLAGLYEQYF
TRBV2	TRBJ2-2	CASSASGLNTGELFF
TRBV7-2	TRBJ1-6	CASSPTTGVYNSPLHF
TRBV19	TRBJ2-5	CASSLDRGPRMAQYF
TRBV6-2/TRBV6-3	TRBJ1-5	CASSKVEGARRDQPQHF
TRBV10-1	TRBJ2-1	CASSEYPAGGRYDEQFF
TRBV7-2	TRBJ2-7	CASSLDPGVYEQYF
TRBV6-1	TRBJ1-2	CASSTRGQGLANYGYTF
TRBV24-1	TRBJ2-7	CATSDAHRYEQYF
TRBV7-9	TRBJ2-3	CASSPGLAGVISTDTQYF
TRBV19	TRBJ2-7	CASSFGYEQYF
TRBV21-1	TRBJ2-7	CASSKIWPSENYEQYF
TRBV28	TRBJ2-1	CASTGDYDNEQFF
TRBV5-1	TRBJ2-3	CASSLGLGLRTDTQYF
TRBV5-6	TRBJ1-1	CASSRTGGANTEAFF
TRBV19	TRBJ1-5	CASTPVEGRTPQHF
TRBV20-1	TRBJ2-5	CSARDFGFKETQYF
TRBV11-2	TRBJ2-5	CASSLRKTGQETQYF
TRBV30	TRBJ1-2	CAWRVRGSYGYTF
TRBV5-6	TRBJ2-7	CASSFWSGGRSYEQYF
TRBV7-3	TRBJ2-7	CASRPQGLIPYEQYF
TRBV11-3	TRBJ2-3	CASSLGNRLSTDTQYF
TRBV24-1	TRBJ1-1	CATSEKRTGKAFF
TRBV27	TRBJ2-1	CASSLGTHKGNEQFF